The present TCR beta chain was sequenced within a study of cytomegalovirus exposure and HLA in healthy donors. Regarding this clone: Its antigen is still unknown.

Overall study findings and caveats: The listing of 150 to 200 TCR beta chains classed them as cytomegalovirus-associated.

Both 60 Vbeta primers and 13 Jbeta primers went into the PCR. Data came from immunoSEQ multiplex PCR; TCRdb stores just in-frame clones and leaves some out. The sample contains fewer than 150,000 clones, 75% to 80% of which appear only once. The material sequenced was PBMCs. The sequence was collected from a woman in her forties or fifties in good health and CMV-seronegative.

CDR3 sequence: CASSGGSGNGYTF. The DNA for the CDR3 is TGTGCCTCCTCCGGCGGCAGCGGGAATGGCTACACCTTC. This chain connects TRBV9 to TRBJ1-2; D unclear. CDR3 size: 13 residues. V was trimmed by 10 bases and J by 6 bases, leaving 19 bases between them. The germline V gene encodes CDR1 SGDLS and CDR2 YYNGEE.